These T cell receptor beta chains were read from a single sample in a study of response to subunit inactivated influenza vaccine. From the RT-PCR reads, TCRdb called clonotypes with MiXCR, one entry per CDR3 protein. The sample has approximately 230,000 distinct CDR3 sequences; 10% to 15% are singletons. The specimen comprised non-naive T cells sorted from PBMCs, sampled 14 to 15 days before vaccination. Every receptor here comes from a man aged 50 to 59 who received an inactivated influenza vaccine. Each CDR3 is given with its conserved first and last residue. Each record gives: V gene, clone size, J gene, D gene, CDR3 protein, CDR3 DNA. D genes are given only for firm matches. For some rows the clone size is stated as once, few or many, or as a class when expanded; others skip it.

v_call: TRBV2; clone_size: .; j_call: TRBJ2-3; d_call: .; cdr3_aa: CASSFITDTQYF; cdr3_nt: TGTGCCAGCAGTTTCATAACAGATACGCAGTATTTT
v_call: TRBV5-2; clone_size: .; j_call: TRBJ2-3; d_call: .; cdr3_aa: CASGPGGLRTDTQYF; cdr3_nt: TGTGCCAGCGGCCCCGGGGGCCTACGCACAGATACGCAGTATTTT
v_call: TRBV14; clone_size: many; j_call: TRBJ2-3; d_call: .; cdr3_aa: CASSRRGDRTDTQYF; cdr3_nt: TGTGCCAGCAGCCGAAGGGGCGACCGCACAGATACGCAGTATTTT
v_call: TRBV5-1; clone_size: few; j_call: TRBJ2-1; d_call: TRBD2; cdr3_aa: CASSGGLPGNEQFF; cdr3_nt: TGCGCCAGCAGCGGGGGACTACCGGGGAATGAGCAGTTCTTC
v_call: TRBV7-2; clone_size: many; j_call: TRBJ1-2; d_call: .; cdr3_aa: CASSSDGLIYGYTF; cdr3_nt: TGTGCCAGCAGCTCTGACGGATTAATCTATGGCTACACCTTC
v_call: TRBV6-6; clone_size: few; j_call: TRBJ2-4; d_call: .; cdr3_aa: CASARVDIQYF; cdr3_nt: TGTGCCAGCGCGCGGGTTGACATTCAGTACTTC
v_call: TRBV20-1; clone_size: .; j_call: TRBJ2-7; d_call: TRBD1; cdr3_aa: CSARSWTGKTYEQYF; cdr3_nt: TGCAGTGCTAGATCATGGACAGGGAAAACCTACGAGCAGTACTTC
v_call: TRBV20-1; clone_size: few; j_call: TRBJ2-5; d_call: TRBD2; cdr3_aa: CSARDRSSGTPQETQYF; cdr3_nt: TGCAGTGCTAGAGATAGGTCTAGCGGAACCCCCCAAGAGACCCAGTACTTC
v_call: TRBV20-1; clone_size: .; j_call: TRBJ2-1; d_call: TRBD2; cdr3_aa: CSARALAGINEQFF; cdr3_nt: TGCAGTGCTAGAGCTCTAGCGGGCATCAATGAGCAGTTCTTC
v_call: TRBV2; clone_size: .; j_call: TRBJ2-1; d_call: TRBD1; cdr3_aa: CASRKGQGSFNEQFF; cdr3_nt: TGTGCCAGCAGGAAGGGACAGGGGTCCTTCAATGAGCAGTTCTTC
v_call: TRBV18; clone_size: .; j_call: TRBJ2-7; d_call: .; cdr3_aa: CASAEAGPYEQYF; cdr3_nt: TGTGCCAGCGCCGAAGCCGGGCCCTACGAGCAGTACTTC
v_call: TRBV20-1; clone_size: .; j_call: TRBJ2-5; d_call: TRBD1; cdr3_aa: CTAMAEGAAETQYF; cdr3_nt: TGCACTGCTATGGCTGAGGGGGCTGCCGAGACCCAGTACTTC
v_call: TRBV28; clone_size: few; j_call: TRBJ2-2; d_call: .; cdr3_aa: CASSSHQGTGELFF; cdr3_nt: TGTGCCAGCAGTTCACATCAGGGAACCGGGGAGCTGTTTTTT
v_call: TRBV28; clone_size: few; j_call: TRBJ2-7; d_call: .; cdr3_aa: CASSLQSSSRGYEQYF; cdr3_nt: TGTGCCAGCAGTTTACAGTCATCCTCCCGTGGGTACGAGCAGTACTTC
v_call: TRBV11-2; clone_size: few; j_call: TRBJ2-5; d_call: .; cdr3_aa: CASSLDRGPGETQYF; cdr3_nt: TGTGCCAGCAGCTTAGACCGCGGGCCGGGAGAGACCCAGTACTTC
v_call: TRBV5-1; clone_size: .; j_call: TRBJ1-1; d_call: .; cdr3_aa: CASSLSGDLNTEAFF; cdr3_nt: TGCGCCAGCAGCTTATCAGGGGACCTGAACACTGAAGCTTTCTTT
v_call: TRBV5-5; clone_size: .; j_call: TRBJ2-5; d_call: TRBD2; cdr3_aa: CASSHAASGGQETQYF; cdr3_nt: TGTGCCAGCAGCCACGCCGCGAGCGGGGGTCAAGAGACCCAGTACTTC
v_call: TRBV6-2/TRBV6-3; clone_size: .; j_call: TRBJ1-5; d_call: TRBD1; cdr3_aa: CASSYRTGEGSNQPQHF; cdr3_nt: TGTGCCAGCAGTTACCGAACAGGGGAAGGAAGCAATCAGCCCCAGCATTTT
v_call: TRBV28; clone_size: .; j_call: TRBJ1-4; d_call: .; cdr3_aa: CASRDPTNEKLFF; cdr3_nt: TGTGCCAGCAGGGACCCAACTAATGAAAAACTGTTTTTT
v_call: TRBV28; clone_size: .; j_call: TRBJ2-1; d_call: .; cdr3_aa: CASRPSTGRNEQFF; cdr3_nt: TGTGCCAGCAGACCATCGACAGGGAGGAATGAGCAGTTCTTC
v_call: TRBV19; clone_size: few; j_call: TRBJ1-2; d_call: .; cdr3_aa: CASSLRVTGWEGYTF; cdr3_nt: TGTGCCAGTAGTCTCCGGGTTACCGGCTGGGAAGGCTACACCTTC
v_call: TRBV2; clone_size: few; j_call: TRBJ2-2; d_call: .; cdr3_aa: CASSAPLLNQNTGELFF; cdr3_nt: TGTGCCAGCAGTGCCCCCCTTTTGAACCAGAACACCGGGGAGCTGTTTTTT
v_call: TRBV7-2; clone_size: many; j_call: TRBJ1-5; d_call: .; cdr3_aa: CASSLAEFRGPQHF; cdr3_nt: TGTGCCAGCAGCTTAGCAGAGTTTAGGGGGCCCCAGCATTTT
v_call: TRBV7-8; clone_size: .; j_call: TRBJ2-5; d_call: TRBD1; cdr3_aa: CASSPGQKETQYF; cdr3_nt: TGTGCCAGCTCCCCGGGACAGAAAGAGACCCAGTACTTC
v_call: TRBV4-1; clone_size: .; j_call: TRBJ2-1; d_call: TRBD2; cdr3_aa: CASSQGLAGRNEQFF; cdr3_nt: TGCGCCAGCAGCCAAGGACTAGCGGGCCGTAATGAGCAGTTCTTC
v_call: TRBV20-1; clone_size: few; j_call: TRBJ2-7; d_call: TRBD1; cdr3_aa: CSATGGYEQYF; cdr3_nt: TGCAGTGCTACAGGGGGCTACGAGCAGTACTTC
v_call: TRBV7-2; clone_size: .; j_call: TRBJ2-7; d_call: .; cdr3_aa: CASSSRTYEQYF; cdr3_nt: TGTGCCAGCAGCTCCCGAACTTACGAGCAGTACTTC
v_call: TRBV19; clone_size: .; j_call: TRBJ2-1; d_call: .; cdr3_aa: CASTPNGYNEQFF; cdr3_nt: TGTGCCAGTACTCCGAACGGATACAATGAGCAGTTCTTC
v_call: TRBV5-1; clone_size: .; j_call: TRBJ1-2; d_call: TRBD1; cdr3_aa: CASSSHPTGEIGYTF; cdr3_nt: TGCGCCAGCAGCTCACATCCCACAGGGGAGATCGGCTACACCTTC
v_call: TRBV5-1; clone_size: few; j_call: TRBJ2-7; d_call: TRBD1; cdr3_aa: CASSLQTGGLYEQYF; cdr3_nt: TGCGCCAGCAGCTTACAGACAGGGGGTCTTTACGAGCAGTACTTC
v_call: TRBV19; clone_size: .; j_call: TRBJ2-7; d_call: .; cdr3_aa: CASSGQIGSYEQYF; cdr3_nt: TGTGCCAGTAGTGGACAGATCGGCTCCTACGAGCAGTACTTC
v_call: TRBV18; clone_size: .; j_call: TRBJ2-5; d_call: TRBD2; cdr3_aa: CASSPGLGQETQYF; cdr3_nt: TGTGCCAGCTCACCCGGACTAGGGCAAGAGACCCAGTACTTC
v_call: TRBV20-1; clone_size: many; j_call: TRBJ2-7; d_call: TRBD2; cdr3_aa: CSALGLADEQYF; cdr3_nt: TGCAGTGCTCTGGGACTAGCAGACGAGCAGTACTTC
v_call: TRBV5-1; clone_size: .; j_call: TRBJ2-5; d_call: TRBD2; cdr3_aa: CASSTGLAGGPETQYF; cdr3_nt: TGCGCCAGCAGCACTGGACTAGCGGGAGGGCCTGAGACCCAGTACTTC
v_call: TRBV12-3/TRBV12-4; clone_size: .; j_call: TRBJ2-3; d_call: .; cdr3_aa: CASSLSSSADTQYF; cdr3_nt: TGTGCCAGCAGTTTAAGTTCGAGCGCAGATACGCAGTATTTT
v_call: TRBV6-2/TRBV6-3; clone_size: few; j_call: TRBJ2-1; d_call: .; cdr3_aa: CASSYLVWNEQFF; cdr3_nt: TGTGCCAGCAGTTACTTGGTGTGGAATGAGCAGTTCTTC
v_call: TRBV4-2; clone_size: .; j_call: TRBJ2-4; d_call: .; cdr3_aa: CASSQDFRTVAAKNIQYF; cdr3_nt: TGTGCCAGCAGCCAAGACTTTCGGACAGTTGCAGCCAAAAACATTCAGTACTTC
v_call: TRBV6-2/TRBV6-3; clone_size: .; j_call: TRBJ2-7; d_call: .; cdr3_aa: CASRQAREDLYEQYF; cdr3_nt: TGTGCCAGCAGGCAGGCCAGGGAGGACCTCTACGAGCAGTACTTC
v_call: TRBV6-1; clone_size: few; j_call: TRBJ1-5; d_call: .; cdr3_aa: CATAVGPSNQPQHF; cdr3_nt: TGTGCCACCGCGGTAGGACCTAGCAATCAGCCCCAGCATTTT
v_call: TRBV12-3/TRBV12-4; clone_size: .; j_call: TRBJ1-3; d_call: .; cdr3_aa: CASSLGQSSGNTIYF; cdr3_nt: TGTGCCAGCAGTTTAGGGCAGAGCTCTGGAAACACCATATATTTT
v_call: TRBV12-3/TRBV12-4; clone_size: .; j_call: TRBJ1-5; d_call: TRBD1; cdr3_aa: CASSTGTDFIQPQHF; cdr3_nt: TGTGCCAGCAGCACCGGGACAGACTTCATTCAGCCCCAGCATTTT
v_call: TRBV2; clone_size: many; j_call: TRBJ2-4; d_call: .; cdr3_aa: CASSPGLAKNIQYF; cdr3_nt: TGTGCCAGCAGTCCGGGACTAGCCAAAAACATTCAGTACTTC
v_call: TRBV6-5; clone_size: few; j_call: TRBJ1-2; d_call: .; cdr3_aa: CASSYASQGDNYGYTF; cdr3_nt: TGTGCCAGCAGTTACGCCTCACAGGGAGATAACTATGGCTACACCTTC
v_call: TRBV5-1; clone_size: .; j_call: TRBJ2-7; d_call: .; cdr3_aa: CASSPDPSSYEQYF; cdr3_nt: TGCGCCAGCAGCCCCGACCCCAGCTCCTACGAGCAGTACTTC
v_call: TRBV28; clone_size: .; j_call: TRBJ1-1; d_call: .; cdr3_aa: CASTAEIMNTEAFF; cdr3_nt: TGTGCCAGCACGGCGGAGATTATGAACACTGAAGCTTTCTTT
v_call: TRBV5-1; clone_size: few; j_call: TRBJ2-5; d_call: .; cdr3_aa: CASSPGGGGETQYF; cdr3_nt: TGCGCCAGCAGCCCCGGAGGGGGCGGAGAGACCCAGTACTTC
v_call: TRBV5-6; clone_size: many; j_call: TRBJ2-1; d_call: TRBD1; cdr3_aa: CASSLGSRGSYNEQFF; cdr3_nt: TGTGCCAGCAGCTTGGGTTCCAGGGGGTCCTACAATGAGCAGTTCTTC
v_call: TRBV11-2; clone_size: many; j_call: TRBJ2-2; d_call: .; cdr3_aa: CASSLLSSDGTGELFF; cdr3_nt: TGTGCCAGCAGCTTACTCTCTTCGGACGGAACCGGGGAGCTGTTTTTT
v_call: TRBV30; clone_size: .; j_call: TRBJ2-7; d_call: .; cdr3_aa: CAWKARQRRIYEQYF; cdr3_nt: TGTGCCTGGAAAGCCCGCCAACGGCGAATCTACGAGCAGTACTTC
v_call: TRBV27; clone_size: many; j_call: TRBJ2-1; d_call: .; cdr3_aa: CASSSTRTAEFF; cdr3_nt: TGTGCCAGCAGTTCGACTAGAACCGCGGAGTTCTTC
v_call: TRBV27; clone_size: many; j_call: TRBJ2-4; d_call: .; cdr3_aa: CASSPGTEGTIQYF; cdr3_nt: TGTGCCAGCAGTCCCGGGACCGAGGGTACCATTCAGTACTTC
v_call: TRBV5-5; clone_size: few; j_call: TRBJ2-4; d_call: TRBD1; cdr3_aa: CASSTKIGTAVSKNIQYF; cdr3_nt: TGTGCCAGCAGCACAAAAATCGGGACAGCCGTGTCCAAAAACATTCAGTACTTC
v_call: TRBV9; clone_size: .; j_call: TRBJ2-5; d_call: TRBD2; cdr3_aa: CASSVGSLAWETQYF; cdr3_nt: TGTGCCAGCAGCGTAGGATCACTAGCGTGGGAGACCCAGTACTTC
v_call: TRBV7-6; clone_size: .; j_call: TRBJ2-1; d_call: TRBD2; cdr3_aa: CASSFLAGGTNEQFF; cdr3_nt: TGTGCCAGCAGCTTCCTAGCGGGGGGGACGAATGAGCAGTTCTTC
v_call: TRBV4-3; clone_size: many; j_call: TRBJ1-3; d_call: TRBD1; cdr3_aa: CASSQDFQSGQANSGNTIYF; cdr3_nt: TGCGCCAGCAGCCAAGATTTTCAATCCGGACAGGCTAACTCTGGAAACACCATATATTTT
v_call: TRBV5-6; clone_size: .; j_call: TRBJ1-1; d_call: .; cdr3_aa: CASSRGRANTEAFF; cdr3_nt: TGTGCCAGCAGCCGAGGCAGGGCGAACACTGAAGCTTTCTTT
v_call: TRBV6-2/TRBV6-3; clone_size: many; j_call: TRBJ1-5; d_call: .; cdr3_aa: CASQQSSNQPQHF; cdr3_nt: TGTGCCAGCCAACAGAGTAGCAATCAGCCCCAGCATTTT
v_call: TRBV20-1; clone_size: .; j_call: TRBJ2-5; d_call: .; cdr3_aa: CSARDLSMGSETQYF; cdr3_nt: TGCAGTGCTAGAGATCTCAGCATGGGGTCAGAGACCCAGTACTTC